Listed here are 2 T cell receptor beta chains from one sample, sequenced in a study of blood T cell repertoires in COVID-19. Using immunoSEQ multiplex PCR, the repertoire was profiled, and TCRdb retains in-frame clones only, with some absent. The data hold about 160,000 clones, with 70% to 85% observed a single time. Sequencing was carried out using peripheral blood. All receptors come from a woman between 40 and 50 years old with COVID-19, enrolled during active disease.

This clone was counted a single time. The chain couples TRBV7-6 to TRBJ2-1, with D perhaps matching TRBD2 (5 bases). The V gene's germline CDR1 is SGHVS and CDR2 FNYEAQ. V was cut by 4 bases and J by 5 bases, with 24 bases left in between. The CDR3 contains 18 residues. Written as DNA, the CDR3 is TGTGCCAGCAGCTCGTTAGAGAGATGGACTCCGGCCGACAATGAGCAGTTCTTC. Translated: CASSSLERWTPADNEQFF. Full variable domain (remainder filled in from reference TRBV7-6 and TRBJ2-1): GAGVSQSPRYKVTKRGQDVALRCDPISGHVSLYWYRQALGQGPEFLTYFNYEAQQDKSGLPNDRFSAERPEGSISTLTIQRTEQRDSAMYRCASSSLERWTPADNEQFFGPGTRLTVL.

This clone was observed a few times. The chain links TRBV7-9 to TRBJ2-7, with 7 bases lining up with TRBD1. This CDR3 is 17 amino acids long. The junction had 10 bases not matched to a gene; V was cut back by 0 bases and J by 2 bases. Germline CDR1 SEHNR, CDR2 FQNEAQ (reference sequence). The CDR3 loop reads CASSLAGRGLPTYEQYF. The CDR3 DNA follows: TGTGCCAGCAGCTTAGCGGGCAGGGGGTTGCCCACCTACGAGCAGTACTTC.